The 19 T cell receptor beta chains in this list originate from one sample, sequenced in a study of Ad26.COV2.S vaccination and SARS-CoV-2 variants. TCRdb keeps only in-frame clones here, not all; method: immunoSEQ multiplex PCR. The sample carries 320,000 or so clones, 75% to 90% recorded once. As to treatment: some 19 received Ad26.COV2.S at low or high dose, single or two shots; about 5 received placebo; per-sample allocation not given. Samples were taken on day 63 after the first vaccine or placebo injection. The sequencing here drew on peripheral blood, taken in a trial of Ad26.COV2.S vaccine versus placebo. Receptors were obtained from a person aged 18-60 years who received the Ad26.COV2.S COVID-19 vaccine or a placebo.

Turning to this clone: Other DNA sequences within the sample encode an identical CDR3. This sequence joins TRBV7-2 and TRBJ2-7, with unresolved D. CDR3 size: 13 residues. The V end lost 2 bases, the J end lost 0 bases, and 5 bases lay between the germline ends. Germline values: CDR1 SGHTA, CDR2 FQGNSA. The DNA for the CDR3 is TGTGCCAGCAGCTTAAGACACTCCTACGAGCAGTACTTC. Protein sequence: CASSLRHSYEQYF.

This chain links TRBV9 with TRBJ1-2, with 9 bases lining up with TRBD1. V dropped 3 bases and J dropped 8; count of bases not matched to a gene: 14. The CDR3 spans 16 residues. Looked up from germline, CDR1 is SGDLS and CDR2 is YYNGEE. CDR3 sequence (DNA): TGTGCCAGCAGCGCCTCGCATTCGGACAGGGGAATGGGCTACACCTTC. It translates to CASSASHSDRGMGYTF.

With respect to this clone: The sample carries other DNA sequences with the same CDR3. The chain employs TRBV18 and TRBJ2-7, with D possibly TRBD1 on 6 matching bases. In germline, CDR1 is KGHSH, CDR2 LQKENI. The CDR3 extends over 13 amino acids. The ends were cut back, 1 base at V and 3 bases at J, with 7 bases in the middle. CDR3 loop: CASSPRTDYEQYV. CDR3 coding DNA: TGTGCCAGCTCACCACGGACAGACTACGAGCAGTACGTC.

This clone was seen just once. This chain links TRBV2 with TRBJ2-1; no firm D call. Germline values: CDR1 SNHLY, CDR2 FYNNEI. Trimming left V 0 bases short and J 4 bases short, with 13 bases between. This CDR3 spans 16 amino acids. DNA of the CDR3: TGTGCCAGCAGTGAAGCGCTAAGTTTCACTTACAATGAGCAGTTCTTC. It codes for CASSEALSFTYNEQFF.

V and J are TRBV18 and TRBJ2-7; D unclear. Germline V gives CDR1 KGHSH, CDR2 LQKENI. V was shortened by 3 bases and J by 2 bases, with 11 bases between the two germline ends. CDR3 length: 14 residues. The CDR3 region is CASSPPDGAYEQYV. CDR3 nucleotide sequence: TGTGCCAGCTCACCCCCCGATGGGGCCTACGAGCAGTACGTC.

In its sample, this clone was seen a few times. The V gene is TRBV18, the J gene TRBJ1-3, with 8 bases fitting TRBD1. Germline values: CDR1 KGHSH, CDR2 LQKENI. The CDR3 extends over 13 amino acids. V trimming: 6 bases; J trimming: 3 bases; junction bases outside the gene matches: 1. CDR3 protein: CASSTGDGNTIYF. The CDR3 DNA is TGTGCCAGCTCGACAGGGGATGGAAACACCATATATTTT.

This chain's CDR3 is CASSYASPTNRDEQYF. The CDR3 DNA follows: TGTGCCAGCAGTTACGCCAGCCCGACTAACCGGGACGAGCAGTACTTC. The chain recombines TRBV6-5 with TRBJ2-7, with D possibly TRBD2 on 5 matching bases. CDR3 length: 16 amino acids. Looked up from germline, CDR1 is MNHEY and CDR2 is SVGAGI. Between the trimmed V and J ends, which lost 2 bases and 5 bases, there was a span of 19 bases.

The gene calls are TRBV11-2 and TRBJ2-5, with TRBD2 matching over 12 bases. Germline V lookup: CDR1 SGHAT, CDR2 FQNNGV. The CDR3 is made up of 15 amino acids. J gave up 5 bases and V 8 bases, and 9 bases lay outside the gene matches. CDR3 nucleotides: TGTGCCAGCTACCGACTAGCGGGGGTGGGGGAGACCCAGTACTTC. It is translated as CASYRLAGVGETQYF.

This chain uses TRBV6-1 with TRBJ2-7; 10 bases line up with TRBD1. CDR3 length equals 15 residues. Trimming at V came to 2 bases and at J to 3 bases, leaving 4 bases not matched to a gene. The germline gives CDR1 MNHNS, CDR2 SASEGT. The DNA for the CDR3 is TGTGCCAGCAGTGAACTGGGGGACAGGGGCTACGAGCAGTACTTC. Its translation is CASSELGDRGYEQYF.

This rearrangement joins TRBV7-3 to TRBJ1-1, with D possibly matching TRBD1 (6 bases). V was shortened by 5 bases and J by 11 bases, with 15 bases between the two germline ends. This CDR3 has 12 amino acids. CDR1 and CDR2 from the germline V gene are SGHTA and FQGTGA. The CDR3 spells CASSTLGGQAFF. The CDR3 DNA is TGTGCCAGCAGCACTCTGGGGGGGCAGGCTTTCTTT.

This clone came up once. The chain has TRBV25-1 and TRBJ2-7; TRBD2 aligns across 10 bases. The CDR3 length is 14 residues. The V gene's germline CDR1 is MGHDK and CDR2 SYGVNS. J was trimmed by 3 bases and V by 6 bases; bases with no gene match: 5. CDR3 DNA sequence: TGTGCCAGCAGCCAGCGGGGGGGCAACTACGAGCAGTACTTC. It is translated as CASSQRGGNYEQYF.

This chain joins TRBV19 and TRBJ1-3; no clear D gene. V was clipped by 6 bases and J by 0 bases, with 9 bases between them. Per germline, CDR1 LNHDA and CDR2 SQIVND (reference sequence). The CDR3 sequence is 14 residues long. This chain's CDR3 is CASSSTGSGNTIYF. The CDR3 coding sequence is TGTGCCAGTAGCTCGACCGGCTCTGGAAACACCATATATTTT.

The chain is built from TRBV5-6 and TRBJ2-1; D gene ambiguous. V was cut by 1 base and J by 2 bases, with 10 bases left in between. The CDR3 consists of 15 residues. Germline V CDR1 and CDR2: SGHDT, YYEEEE. The CDR3 protein is CASSLKYSPYNEQFF. DNA for the CDR3: TGTGCCAGCAGCTTGAAATACAGTCCCTACAATGAGCAGTTCTTC.

This clone has a handful of counts. The chain is built from TRBV4-1 and TRBJ1-2, with D tentatively TRBD1 (5 bases). V was pared by 0 bases and J by 3 bases, with 20 bases between. This CDR3 spans 18 amino acids. Germline values: CDR1 MGHRA, CDR2 YSYEKL. The CDR3 loop reads CASSQEAPGVGGDYGYTF. CDR3 DNA sequence: TGCGCCAGCAGCCAAGAAGCCCCCGGGGTCGGGGGGGACTATGGCTACACCTTC.

The rearrangement joins TRBV5-6 to TRBJ2-2, with D unclear. From germline, CDR1 is SGHDT and CDR2 YYEEEE. V was trimmed by 2 bases and J by 4 bases, leaving 9 bases between them. The CDR3 length is 14 residues. CDR3 nucleotide sequence: TGTGCCAGCAGCTTTCTCACGGTCACCGGGGAGCTGTTTTTT. Protein: CASSFLTVTGELFF.

The CDR3 region has the DNA TGTGCCAGCAGCCGCTCTGGACAGGGCTACGAGCAGTACTTC. This codes for CASSRSGQGYEQYF. The chain couples TRBV7-9 to TRBJ2-7, with 8 bases identical to TRBD1. V was pared by 5 bases and J by 3 bases, with 6 bases of the junction left unmatched. CDR1 and CDR2 (germline): SEHNR, FQNEAQ (reference sequence). CDR3 size: 14 residues. The variable domain in full, completed from reference TRBV7-9 and TRBJ2-7, reads DTGVSQNPRHKITKRGQNVTFRCDPISEHNRLYWYRQTLGQGPEFLTYFQNEAQLEKSRLLSDRFSAERPKGSFSTLEIQRTEQGDSAMYLCASSRSGQGYEQYFGPGTRLTVT.

The chain recombines TRBV9 with TRBJ1-6; 11 bases align to TRBD1. The CDR3 runs 18 residues. V lost 2 bases to trimming and J lost 7 bases; unmatched junction nucleotides: 11. Per the germline V gene, CDR1 is SGDLS and CDR2 is YYNGEE. CDR3 amino acids: CASSVSGTGGSGNSPLHF. CDR3 nucleotides: TGTGCCAGCAGCGTTTCCGGGACAGGGGGAAGTGGCAATTCACCCCTCCACTTT.

The V gene is TRBV3-1 (or the pseudogene TRBV3-2), the J gene TRBJ1-1; perhaps TRBD1 as D (5 bases). Trimming shortened V by 1 base and J by 4 bases, and 16 bases separated the two germline ends. This CDR3 region has 16 residues. From germline, CDR1 is LGHDT and CDR2 YNNKEL (reference sequence). CDR3 coding DNA: TGTGCCAGCAGCCAAGTTTGTCGTCCCGGGGGCACTGAAGCTTTCTTT. Protein: CASSQVCRPGGTEAFF.

The CDR3 region has the DNA TGCGCCAGCAGCCAAGAATGGACAGGGGTAGATACGCAGTATTTT. It encodes CASSQEWTGVDTQYF. This sequence joins TRBV4-3 and TRBJ2-3, with 9 bases fitting TRBD1. CDR1 is LGHNA, CDR2 YSLEER, per germline. This CDR3 has 15 residues. The J segment lost 5 bases and the V segment lost 0 bases, leaving 3 bases of the junction unmatched.